What follows are 26 T cell receptor beta chains derived from one specimen sequenced in a study of post-analysis software for immune sequencing data. TCR beta libraries were prepared from cDNA with unique molecular identifiers. TCRdb reprocessed the PCR reads via MiXCR and lists one record per CDR3 protein. The data hold some 690,000 distinct CDR3 sequences, with around 64% observed a single time. Their antigens are not known. Study-level findings and limits: About five TRBV segments, including TRBV5-6, TRBV5-1 and TRBV20-1, were more frequent in patients than controls.

The material sequenced was blood. These receptors all come from a girl aged 2-10 years with multiple sclerosis.

The rearrangement joins TRBV5-1 to TRBJ2-5; weak D call: TRBD1 (6 bases). CDR1 is SGHRS and CDR2 is YFSETQ in the germline V gene. Trimming cost V 0 bases and J 1 base, with 22 bases left between them. CDR3 length: 19 amino acids. CDR3 sequence reads: CASSLAGAPGVQSQETQYF. The DNA of the CDR3 is TGCGCCAGCAGCTTGGCAGGGGCACCAGGGGTTCAAAGCCAAGAGACCCAGTACTTC.

This rearrangement joins TRBV20-1 to TRBJ2-3; TRBD2 is a possible D gene (7 bases). CDR1 is DFQATT, CDR2 SNEGSKA, per germline (reference sequence). This CDR3 has 17 amino acids. Trimming cost V 2 bases and J 1 base, with 19 bases left between them. CDR3 DNA: TGCAGTGCTAGACGATCGCTGGCGGGGGCAGGCACAGATACGCAGTATTTT. Translation gives CSARRSLAGAGTDTQYF.

The chain employs TRBV5-5 and TRBJ2-1, with D maybe TRBD2 (6 bases). The germline gives CDR1 SGHKS, CDR2 YYEKEE (reference sequence). This CDR3 contains 12 residues. The V and J ends lost 4 bases and 13 bases respectively, with 15 bases between them. DNA of the CDR3: TGTGCCAGCAGCCCCCCTAGCGCCTTACAGTTCTTC. Amino acid sequence: CASSPPSALQFF.

The chain combines TRBV29-1 with TRBJ2-5; weak D call: TRBD2 (7 bases). The germline CDR1 and CDR2 sequences are SQVTM and ANQGSEA. The germline V and J ends were trimmed by 5 bases and 2 bases, with 9 bases remaining between them. The CDR3 is 12 amino acids. CDR3 in DNA: TGCAGCGTTAGCGGGACACAAGAGACCCAGTACTTC. Its protein is CSVSGTQETQYF.

CDR3 region: CASSLSSGGAYTDTQYF. The DNA of the CDR3 is TGTGCCAGCAGCTTATCAAGCGGGGGGGCTTATACAGATACGCAGTATTTT. The chain recombines TRBV7-9 with TRBJ2-3, with TRBD2 identical over 10 bases. Per germline, CDR1 SEHNR and CDR2 FQNEAQ (reference sequence). The length of the CDR3 is 17 residues. V lost 2 bases to trimming and J lost 3 bases; unmatched junction nucleotides: 8.

In this sample, this clonotype turned up a few times. J is TRBJ2-3 and V is TRBV20-1; 12 positions match TRBD2. Germline CDR1 reads DFQATT; CDR2 reads SNEGSKA (reference sequence). This CDR3 is built from 16 residues. Trimming removed 3 bases from V and 0 bases from J; junction bases left unmatched: 4. CDR3 in DNA: TGCAGTGCTAGTGCCCTAGCGGGGGGGAGCACAGATACGCAGTATTTT. It codes for CSASALAGGSTDTQYF.

The genes are TRBV4-3 and TRBJ1-6, with D hard to call. Per germline, CDR1 LGHNA and CDR2 YSLEER. The V and J ends lost 0 bases and 10 bases respectively, with 19 bases between them. The CDR3 is made up of 17 amino acids. The CDR3 is CASSQDWGAVRSSPLHF. The CDR3 nucleotides read TGCGCCAGCAGCCAAGATTGGGGTGCAGTGAGGTCCTCACCCCTCCACTTT.

The V gene is TRBV7-9, the J gene TRBJ2-3; D might be TRBD1 or TRBD2, each matching 5 bases. From germline, CDR1 is SEHNR and CDR2 FQNEAQ (reference sequence). The CDR3 length is 19 residues. Trimming pared 4 bases from V and 2 bases from J, leaving 25 bases between. The CDR3 DNA follows: TGTGCCAGCAGCTCCAGTGGCCCCGGGACCGACATCTACACAGATACGCAGTATTTT. Encoded protein: CASSSSGPGTDIYTDTQYF.

This clonotype has just a few counts. CDR3 protein: CATSGQGFQETQYF. The CDR3 DNA is TGTGCCACCAGCGGACAGGGGTTCCAAGAGACCCAGTACTTC. This chain uses TRBV6-2 or TRBV6-3 with TRBJ2-5; 9 bases map to TRBD1. Germline V gene data show CDR1 as MNHEY and CDR2 as SVGEGT. This CDR3 spans 14 amino acids. Trimming at V came to 10 bases and at J to 1 base, leaving 7 bases not matched to a gene.

J is TRBJ2-7 and V is TRBV7-9; D possibly corresponds to TRBD2 (5 bases). V was clipped by 3 bases and J by 1 base, with 13 bases between them. The CDR3 covers 15 residues. Germline V gene sequence: CDR1 SEHNR, CDR2 FQNEAQ (reference sequence). The CDR3 coding sequence is TGTGCCAGCAGCTTGGGTATGCCGGGATCCTACGAGCAGTACTTC. This codes for CASSLGMPGSYEQYF.

The chain combines TRBV4-1 with TRBJ2-1; 12 nucleotides agree with TRBD2. This CDR3 contains 17 residues. Trimming at V came to 2 bases and at J to 9 bases, leaving 11 bases not matched to a gene. Germline V gene sequence: CDR1 MGHRA, CDR2 YSYEKL. Here the CDR3 DNA reads TGCGCCAGCAGCCAACCCAGGGCTAGCGGGAGGGCGGGTGAGCAGTTCTTC. Its protein product is CASSQPRASGRAGEQFF.

This clonotype occurred a few times. The chain couples TRBV12-3 or TRBV12-4 to TRBJ2-1; TRBD1 aligns across 9 bases. The CDR3 is 15 residues long. V dropped 6 bases and J dropped 7; count of bases not matched to a gene: 10. CDR3 amino acids: CASRPGQGLGNEQFF. The CDR3 DNA reads TGTGCCAGCAGGCCGGGACAGGGATTGGGGAATGAGCAGTTCTTC.

The chain couples TRBV5-6 to TRBJ1-6, with a tentative D call TRBD1 (5 bases). Germline V gene data show CDR1 as SGHDT and CDR2 as YYEEEE. CDR3 length equals 15 residues. Between the trimmed V and J ends, which lost 9 bases and 7 bases, there was a span of 20 bases. CDR3 nucleotides: TGTGCCACCCGGGACCGACATATGGGGAATTCACCCCTCCACTTT. Translated, it gives CATRDRHMGNSPLHF.

The V call is TRBV7-9, the J call TRBJ2-7; 8 bases match TRBD2. This CDR3 contains 17 residues. V lost 6 bases and J lost 0; bases outside the gene matches: 13. Germline V CDR1 and CDR2: SEHNR, FQNEAQ (reference sequence). The chain's CDR3 is CASSLSSGSHISYEQYF. The CDR3 region has the DNA TGTGCCAGCAGTTTGTCAAGCGGGAGCCACATCTCCTACGAGCAGTACTTC.

The V call is TRBV2, the J call TRBJ2-5; D ambiguous. In germline, CDR1 is SNHLY, CDR2 FYNNEI. Trimming pared 3 bases from V and 1 base from J, leaving 12 bases between. This CDR3 has 15 amino acids. In DNA, the CDR3 is TGTGCCAGCAGTGAGCAAGGTGGTATCCAAGAGACCCAGTACTTC. Translated, it gives CASSEQGGIQETQYF.

This clonotype was seen a few times. V gene TRBV20-1 combines with J gene TRBJ1-6; the D gene is possibly TRBD1 (6 bases). V lost 6 bases, J lost 7 bases, and 16 bases lay in between. Germline CDR1 DFQATT, CDR2 SNEGSKA (reference sequence). The CDR3 extends over 14 amino acids. The chain's CDR3 is CSAQQGQSNSPLHF. CDR3 in DNA: TGCAGTGCCCAACAAGGACAGAGCAATTCACCCCTCCACTTT.

This clonotype was observed a few times. The V and J genes are TRBV7-8 and TRBJ2-1; 15 bases line up with TRBD2. CDR1 SGHVS and CDR2 FQNEAQ come from the germline V gene. The CDR3 loop spans 16 amino acids. The V segment lost 5 bases and the J segment 8 bases; nucleotides outside the gene matches: 7. The CDR3, as DNA: TGTGCCAGCAGCCTAGGACTAGCGGGAGGGCCGGATGAGCAGTTCTTC. Its protein is CASSLGLAGGPDEQFF.

The chain recombines TRBV29-1 with TRBJ1-1; 7 positions match TRBD1. CDR1 and CDR2 (germline): SQVTM, ANQGSEA. This CDR3 spans 12 amino acids. The ends lost 7 bases at V and 0 bases at J; junction bases unmatched: 2. CDR3 residues: CSGGGLNTEAFF. The CDR3 bases are TGCAGCGGAGGGGGCCTGAACACTGAAGCTTTCTTT.

The rearrangement joins TRBV5-1 to TRBJ2-5, with D perhaps given as TRBD1 or TRBD2 (5 bases each). Germline lookup yields CDR1 SGHRS and CDR2 YFSETQ. Trimming shortened V by 3 bases and J by 4 bases, and 16 bases separated the two germline ends. The CDR3 has 15 amino acids. This chain's CDR3 is CASSSDTGVGETQYF. As DNA, the CDR3 is TGCGCCAGCAGCTCGGACACCGGGGTTGGAGAGACCCAGTACTTC.

The J gene is TRBJ2-3, the V gene TRBV12-3 or TRBV12-4; no clear D gene. Trimming shortened V by 4 bases and J by 7 bases, and 6 bases separated the two germline ends. CDR3 length equals 11 residues. CDR3 residues: CASSYDNTQYF. The DNA of the CDR3 is TGTGCCAGCAGTTACGATAATACGCAGTATTTT.

The chain couples TRBV12-5 to TRBJ1-5; D gene unclear. This CDR3 has 11 amino acids. Germline values: CDR1 LGHNT, CDR2 FRNRAP. The V end lost 5 bases, the J end lost 4 bases, and 3 bases lay between the germline ends. The CDR3 bases are TGTGCTAGTGGTGAGAATCAGCCCCAGCATTTT. This translates into CASGENQPQHF.

The V call is TRBV12-3 or TRBV12-4, the J call TRBJ2-7; weak D call: TRBD1 (5 bases). This CDR3 is 14 amino acids long. Trimming removed 1 base from V and 3 bases from J, with 10 bases in between. The CDR3: CASSLDDRSYEQYF. The CDR3 DNA sequence: TGTGCCAGCAGTTTAGATGACAGAAGCTACGAGCAGTACTTC.

This clonotype was counted a few times. The chain joins TRBV7-9 to TRBJ2-1; the D gene could be TRBD1 or TRBD2 (5 bases each). CDR1 SEHNR and CDR2 FQNEAQ come from the germline V gene (reference sequence). CDR3 length: 12 residues. V was pared by 5 bases and J by 10 bases, with 12 bases between. This CDR3 is CASSRGEGEQFF. CDR3 in DNA: TGTGCCAGCAGCCGGGGCGAGGGGGAGCAGTTCTTC.

The chain couples TRBV10-3 to TRBJ1-2; TRBD1 matches at 7 bases. Germline lookup yields CDR1 ENHRY and CDR2 SYGVKD. Trimming removed 2 bases from V and 12 bases from J; junction bases left unmatched: 18. The CDR3 is 16 amino acids. The CDR3 region has the DNA TGTGCCATCAGTGAGCCTTCCCCAGACAGGGAAGGTTATCACACCTTC. Translated: CAISEPSPDREGYHTF.

This clonotype appeared once. The chain employs TRBV6-1 and TRBJ1-2, with D perhaps TRBD1 (5 bases). The germline V gene encodes CDR1 MNHNS and CDR2 SASEGT. Trimming shortened V by 11 bases and J by 5 bases, and 15 bases separated the two germline ends. This CDR3 has 12 residues. As DNA, the CDR3 is TGTGCCGGCACCAGAGCAGGGTATGGCTACACCTTC. Its protein product is CAGTRAGYGYTF.

The chain couples TRBV15 to TRBJ2-7; a weak D match, TRBD1 (6 bases). The CDR3 totals 14 residues. Germline V gives CDR1 LNHNV, CDR2 YYDKDF (reference sequence). The V gene lost 5 bases and the J gene lost 3 bases, with 14 bases spanning the gap. CDR3 amino acids: CATSVTGWIYEQYF. DNA of the CDR3: TGTGCCACCAGCGTCACAGGGTGGATCTACGAGCAGTACTTC. Together with reference TRBV15 and TRBJ2-7, the CDR3 gives the full variable domain: DAMVIQNPRYQVTQFGKPVTLSCSQTLNHNVMYWYQQKSSQAPKLLFHYYDKDFNNEADTPDNFQSRRPNTSFCFLDIRSPGLGDTAMYLCATSVTGWIYEQYFGPGTRLTVT.